This note documents a single TCR beta chain sequence. Its specificity is unknown. These data originate in a study of cytomegalovirus exposure and HLA in healthy donors. Both 60 Vbeta primers and 13 Jbeta primers went into the PCR. Sequencing used immunoSEQ multiplex PCR; TCRdb keeps in-frame clones, though not all of them. The data show about 160,000 clones, around three quarters seen once. CDR1 and CDR2 from the germline V gene are KGHSH and LQKENI. Deletions cut 4 bases from V and 2 bases from J, with 9 bases between. The CDR3 is made up of 14 amino acids. Study-wide results and limits: The authors later found TCR association rates varying by HLA locus, with DRB1 most and HLA-C fewest.

This clonotype was obtained from a man aged 40-49 years in good health and CMV-seropositive. The chain is built from TRBV18 and TRBJ2-4; D is perhaps TRBD1 (6 bases). Sequenced input: PBMCs. CDR3 amino acids: CASSLQGTKNIQYF. The CDR3 nucleotides are TGTGCCAGCTCACTTCAGGGGACCAAAAACATTCAGTACTTC.